This TCR beta chain came from a study of molecular identifiers for immune sequencing clone quantification (dated by TCRdb to the late 2010s). Background on the whole study: For a replicate experiment, the RNA from either approximately 20,000 or 100,000 naive CD8 T cells was divided into five aliquots, and four of those aliquots went on to sequencing. The study was a methods study using CD8 T cells to benchmark molecular-identifier clustering-based TCR repertoire sequencing (MIDCIRS) and TCR RNA copy counting.

The protocol used for the library was PCR. Sequencing instrument: NextSeq 500. Bulk TCR libraries were prepared as previously described, using TCR primers listed in Table S5. Total RNA was purified with the Qiagen AllPrep DNA/RNA kit. Before any analysis, reads coming from multiple sequencing runs of the same library were combined into one pool. Processing in the source paper ran as follows. Only reads with exact TCR constant sequence were kept, trimmed to 150 nt, and grouped by their 12-nt molecular barcodes. Within each barcode group, reads were sub-clustered at a 15% Levenshtein threshold, and quality-weighted consensus sequences were built per RNA molecule. Non-functional sequences were removed, as were lower-count sequences one edit away from another. On the basis of fitting two negative binomial distributions, barcode sub-clusters with fewer than 20% of the maximum read count were discarded. TCRdb reprocessed the public reads (quality trimming at Q25 with fastp, clone calling with MiXCR) and kept in-frame beta chains. Merged by CDR3 protein, the rows form single entries marked with the most common genes and DNA. What appears here as the V and J calls and clone size reflects TCRdb's work, not the paper's. The sample contains some 580,000 distinct CDR3 sequences, 25% of them found a single time. Jointly, the top ten make up 0.78% of the sample.

Trimming removed 4 bases from V and 6 bases from J, leaving 16 bases between the germline ends. The germline V gene (reference sequence) provides CDR1 GTSNPN and CDR2 SVGIG. The CDR3 has 13 amino acids, counting the end cysteine and phenylalanine. Of all the DNA, just the CDR3 is kept, 39 bases in frame from base 1. This clonotype was recorded many times. Its antigen is currently not known. Base qualities are not recorded, but no much larger clone differs from it by a single base. Libraries of naive CD8 T cells were built from approximately 20,000 to 1,000,000 sorted cells, with 10%, 30% or 50% of the purified RNA used. Naive CD8 T cells were FACS-sorted as CD8+CD4-CCR7+CD45RA+ on a BD FACSAria II into RLT Plus buffer. To test detection sensitivity, Jurkat RNA equal to ten TCR copies was added to samples of roughly 18,000-1,000,000 naive CD8 T cells. CD8 T cells were enriched using RosetteSep CD8+ T Cell Enrichment Cocktail and Ficoll-Paque, and the enriched cells then underwent ACK red cell lysis.

General findings and caveats noted by the study authors: In CMV-specific effector cells, clones with more than 20 RNA copies accounted for over 97% of molecules, whereas in naive cells such clones accounted for under 1%. Without barcode sub-clustering, chimeric consensus sequences inflated TCR diversity; chimeras reached as high as 47%. Identical TCR molecules sharing a barcode could cause highly expanded clone sizes to be underestimated. Modeling indicated roughly 3.2 TCR RNA copies recovered per cell, compared with 9.5 to 10 by digital PCR, which implies a capture efficiency of approximately 30%. A single cell's worth of spiked-in Jurkat TCR RNA was reported detectable even among around 1 million naive CD8 T cells. Spiked-in Jurkat TCR RNA (roughly 10 copies' worth), which is not part of the donor repertoire, was contained in the naive libraries.

The sequenced sample was naive CD8+ T cells from blood, with Jurkat cell RNA spiked in. The meaning of the sample's cell subset or site label: FACS-sorted CD8+CD4-CCR7+CD45RA+ naive T cells. This sequence uses TRBV30 and TRBJ2-7; a confident D gene designation cannot be given. The receptor was derived from a human donor in good health. Some libraries in this study had Jurkat cell RNA spiked in. This receptor carries the CDR3 CAWMARPRLEQYF. The nucleotides are TGTGCCTGGATGGCCCGCCCTCGGCTCGAGCAGTACTTC.